The rows below give T cell receptor beta chains drawn from one sample of a study of T cell repertoires in cytomegalovirus infection. For these receptors, no antigen is known. Via MiXCR, TCRdb re-called the reads, giving one row per CDR3 protein. Of approximately 910,000 distinct CDR3 sequences in the sample, around a third are singletons; the top ten hold more than 13%. The sequenced sample was cultured CD8+ T cells from PBMCs, obtained from culture after CMV antigen stimulation. Receptor source: a human donor in good health (CMV status not recorded). Some clones in this sample may be carry-over from other donors' samples. Both conserved end residues are part of each CDR3. D genes are given only for firm matches. The listing skips clone size in some rows; elsewhere it reads once, few, many or a size class.

clone_size	d_call	j_call	v_call	cdr3_aa	cdr3_nt
.	.	TRBJ2-5	TRBV20-1	CSARDRDSETQYF	TGCAGTGCTAGAGATAGGGATTCGGAGACCCAGTACTTC
.	TRBD1	TRBJ1-1	TRBV2	CASPGGMNTESFF	TGTGCCAGCCCAGGGGGTATGAACACTGAATCTTTCTTT
.	.	TRBJ1-3	TRBV20-1	CSARDRLGNTIYF	TGCAGTGCTAGAGATAGGCTCGGGAACACCATATATTTT
.	.	TRBJ2-2	TRBV5-1	CASPGDHTGELFF	TGCGCCAGCCCAGGGGACCACACCGGGGAGCTGTTTTTT
few	TRBD1	TRBJ1-6	TRBV6-2/TRBV6-3	CASSYSTRDRAKVNSPLHF	TGTGCCAGCAGTTACTCGACTCGGGACAGGGCAAAGGTGAATTCACCCCTCCACTTT
.	TRBD1	TRBJ2-3	TRBV18	CASSPSGQEYTDTQYF	TGTGCCAGCTCACCCTCGGGACAGGAATACACAGATACGCAGTATTTT
.	.	TRBJ1-1	TRBV28	CASSFFSLNTEAFF	TGTGCCAGCAGTTTTTTTTCCCTAAACACTGAAGCTTTCTTT
few	.	TRBJ2-7	TRBV5-1	CASSWYRDTEDEQYF	TGCGCCAGCAGCTGGTACCGGGACACCGAAGACGAGCAGTACTTC
few	.	TRBJ1-4	TRBV27	CASSLYSGDEKLFF	TGTGCCAGCAGTTTATATTCGGGGGATGAAAAACTGTTTTTT
few	.	TRBJ1-5	TRBV27	CASSTKSNQPQHF	TGTGCCAGCAGCACCAAAAGCAATCAGCCCCAGCATTTT
many	.	TRBJ2-7	TRBV19	CASRQGYEQYF	TGTGCCAGCAGGCAGGGCTACGAGCAGTACTTC
.	.	TRBJ1-5	TRBV15	CATSRDFGGLDQPQHF	TGTGCCACCAGCAGAGATTTTGGGGGCCTTGATCAGCCCCAGCATTTT
.	TRBD1	TRBJ1-5	TRBV28	CASSPRRTGSYQPQHF	TGTGCCAGCAGCCCCCGGAGGACAGGGTCCTATCAGCCCCAGCATTTT
.	TRBD2	TRBJ2-5	TRBV6-6	CASRNLAGEYQETQYF	TGTGCCAGCAGGAACCTAGCGGGGGAGTACCAAGAGACCCAGTACTTC
.	.	TRBJ2-5	TRBV19	CASSIGSGVKETQYF	TGTGCCAGTAGTATAGGCTCCGGGGTAAAAGAGACCCAGTACTTC
.	TRBD1	TRBJ2-5	TRBV27	CASSYDRERMETQYF	TGTGCCAGCAGTTATGACAGGGAGCGTATGGAGACCCAGTACTTC
many	.	TRBJ2-7	TRBV7-6	CASSWAPDKTRAYEQYF	TGTGCCAGCAGCTGGGCCCCCGATAAGACAAGGGCCTACGAGCAGTACTTC
few	.	TRBJ1-5	TRBV5-8	CASSLDREGNQPQHF	TGTGCCAGCAGCTTGGACAGGGAGGGCAACCAGCCCCAGCATTTT
.	.	TRBJ2-7	TRBV14	CASSQVPGPPEQYF	TGTGCCAGCAGCCAAGTCCCGGGTCCACCCGAGCAGTACTTC
.	.	TRBJ1-5	TRBV12-5	CASGLGQESLFNQPQHF	TGTGCTAGTGGTTTGGGACAGGAGTCCTTATTCAATCAGCCCCAGCATTTT
.	TRBD1	TRBJ1-2	TRBV12-3/TRBV12-4	CASSLTTGYGYAF	TGTGCCAGCAGTTTAACGACAGGGTATGGCTACGCCTTC
.	.	TRBJ1-2	TRBV6-1	CASSENDVLRWGYTF	TGTGCCAGCAGTGAAAATGACGTCCTTCGGTGGGGCTACACCTTC
.	TRBD2	TRBJ2-3	TRBV18	CASSPSTSGSDTQYF	TGTGCCAGCTCACCCTCGACTAGCGGTTCAGATACGCAGTATTTT
.	.	TRBJ2-4	TRBV7-2	CASSLGNVQYF	TGTGCCAGCAGTTTAGGCAACGTTCAGTACTTC
.	.	TRBJ2-2	TRBV6-6	CASSYSEGGTGELFF	TGTGCCAGCAGTTACTCGGAGGGGGGAACCGGGGAGCTGTTTTTT
many	.	TRBJ2-3	TRBV7-2	CASSWTPGWGTDTQYF	TGTGCCAGCAGCTGGACGCCGGGCTGGGGCACAGATACGCAGTATTTT
many	.	TRBJ2-3	TRBV6-5	CASSYSMEAIATDTQYF	TGTGCCAGCAGTTACTCGATGGAAGCTATAGCCACAGATACGCAGTATTTT
many	.	TRBJ2-1	TRBV12-3/TRBV12-4	CASSYPPGNEQFF	TGTGCCAGCAGTTACCCCCCAGGCAATGAGCAGTTCTTC
.	TRBD1	TRBJ1-2	TRBV4-1	CASSQYARQGNYGYTF	TGCGCCAGCAGCCAATACGCCCGACAGGGCAACTATGGCTACACCTTC
.	TRBD1	TRBJ1-6	TRBV6-2/TRBV6-3	CASSYSTGRSPLHF	TGTGCCAGCAGTTACTCGACAGGGCGGTCACCCCTCCACTTT
.	TRBD2	TRBJ2-1	TRBV7-6	CASSTRRGGSNEQFF	TGTGCCAGCAGCACTAGGCGGGGGGGTAGCAATGAGCAGTTCTTC
few	.	TRBJ2-7	TRBV2	CASSEGGRGREQYF	TGTGCCAGCAGTGAAGGGGGCAGGGGAAGGGAGCAGTACTTC
many	TRBD1	TRBJ1-5	TRBV7-8	CASSEGGRQPQHF	TGTGCCAGCAGCGAAGGGGGCAGACAGCCCCAGCATTTT
many	.	TRBJ1-2	TRBV7-8	CASSLAGQIPLYGYTF	TGTGCCAGCAGCTTGGCCGGGCAGATCCCACTCTATGGCTACACCTTC
.	TRBD1	TRBJ1-2	TRBV14	CASSQGRTGWRNGYTF	TGTGCCAGCAGCCAAGGGCGGACAGGGTGGCGAAATGGCTACACCTTC
few	.	TRBJ1-4	TRBV5-4	CASTPDRLPEKLFF	TGTGCCAGCACCCCAGACAGGCTGCCTGAAAAACTGTTTTTT